These T cell receptor beta chains were read from a single sample in a study of blood T cells in healthy people across ages. TCRdb redid the calling of the 5' RACE reads with MiXCR, one entry per CDR3 protein. This sample has approximately 850,000 distinct CDR3 sequences, with more than 45% found just once. The specimen sequenced was blood. The receptor set was obtained from a young man in good health. The CDR3 runs from the conserved cysteine through the conserved F or W. The D gene is left open where the match is weak. Clone size is not always given. Where it is, it says once, few, many or a class for expanded clones.

D gene,clone size,V gene,J gene,CDR3 protein,CDR3 DNA
TRBD1,.,TRBV4-2,TRBJ2-1,CASSLIDRDTRNEQFF,TGTGCCAGCAGCCTGATCGACAGGGATACTAGGAATGAGCAGTTCTTC
TRBD1,.,TRBV27,TRBJ1-6,CASSLLWTGRGESYNSPLHF,TGTGCCAGCAGCCTTCTCTGGACAGGGAGAGGAGAATCCTATAATTCACCCCTCCACTTT
.,.,TRBV4-1,TRBJ2-3,CASSHIQGSDTQYF,TGCGCCAGCAGCCACATTCAGGGGTCAGATACGCAGTATTTT
.,.,TRBV9,TRBJ1-1,CASTPGGGMNTEAFF,TGTGCCAGCACCCCCGGCGGGGGCATGAACACTGAAGCTTTCTTT
TRBD1,.,TRBV20-1,TRBJ1-4,CSARDPRQGTEKLFF,TGCAGTGCTAGAGATCCGAGACAGGGGACTGAAAAACTGTTTTTT
.,.,TRBV7-2,TRBJ2-7,CASSFDSTGSYEQYF,TGTGCCAGCAGCTTCGACAGTACCGGCTCCTACGAGCAGTACTTC
.,once,TRBV6-5,TRBJ1-2,CASSPGLNYGYTF,TGTGCCAGCAGTCCGGGCCTCAACTATGGCTACACCTTC
.,.,TRBV25-1,TRBJ2-1,CASSPHRGNTDEQFF,TGTGCCAGCAGCCCCCATCGGGGCAATACGGATGAGCAGTTCTTC
.,.,TRBV6-6,TRBJ2-3,CASKSRDTQYF,TGTGCCAGCAAATCCAGAGATACGCAGTATTTT
TRBD1,.,TRBV20-1,TRBJ2-7,CSARDEGTAYEQYF,TGCAGTGCTAGAGATGAGGGGACAGCCTACGAGCAGTACTTC
.,many,TRBV5-1,TRBJ2-5,CASSSFVGGKETQYF,TGCGCCAGCAGCTCCTTCGTAGGCGGAAAAGAGACCCAGTACTTC
TRBD2,.,TRBV27,TRBJ2-1,CASSGEAFGTSVNNERFF,TGCGCCAGCAGCGGGGAGGCCTTCGGGACTAGCGTAAACAATGAGCGGTTCTTC
TRBD1,.,TRBV7-2,TRBJ2-5,CASTPLTGERETQYF,TGTGCCAGCACCCCCCTTACAGGGGAGCGGGAGACCCAGTACTTC